Following are 7 T cell receptor beta chains from one sample sequenced in a study of radiation and T cells in renal cell carcinoma. Some clones are missing from TCRdb's copy, which holds only in-frame ones; the method was immunoSEQ multiplex PCR. The data hold approximately 150,000 clones, with less than 85% observed a single time. Time point denoted: baseline pretreatment blood. Described treatment: 15 Gy SBRT to primary tumor, nephrectomy 4 weeks later. The material was blood, obtained from a patient whose treatment included radiotherapy and nephrectomy. The receptor set was obtained from a woman in her forties or fifties with renal cell carcinoma.

The gene calls are TRBV28 and TRBJ1-2; the D gene is possibly TRBD1 (5 bases). With 5 bases removed from V and 0 bases from J, the gap between germline ends came to 19 bases. CDR3 length: 17 amino acids. Germline V gene data show CDR1 as MDHEN and CDR2 as SYDVKM. The DNA of the CDR3 is TGTGCCAGCAGTCCTATCGCGGTTCAGGGAGCTAACTATGGCTACACCTTC. Translated: CASSPIAVQGANYGYTF.

The genes are TRBV15 and TRBJ2-1, with a possible D match to TRBD2 (5 bases). The V gene lost 1 base and the J gene lost 0 bases, with 10 bases spanning the gap. CDR1 is LNHNV, CDR2 YYDKDF, per germline (reference sequence). The CDR3 loop spans 16 amino acids. DNA of the CDR3: TGTGCCACCAGCAGAGGAAGAGCGGCCTCCTACAATGAGCAGTTCTTC. It translates to CATSRGRAASYNEQFF.

The chain couples TRBV7-2 to TRBJ2-2; D not certain. Germline V lookup: CDR1 SGHTA, CDR2 FQGNSA. The CDR3 contains 15 residues. The V end was cut by 1 base, the J end by 4 bases, with 10 bases between. The CDR3 loop is CASSLGILGTGELFF. The CDR3 DNA sequence: TGTGCCAGCAGCTTAGGGATTCTTGGCACCGGGGAGCTGTTTTTT. Full variable domain (remainder filled in from reference TRBV7-2 and TRBJ2-2): GAGVSQSPSNKVTEKGKDVELRCDPISGHTALYWYRQSLGQGLEFLIYFQGNSAPDKSGLPSDRFSAERTGGSVSTLTIQRTQQEDSAVYLCASSLGILGTGELFFGEGSRLTVL.

This clone has a single count. This chain links TRBV6-6 with TRBJ1-3; the D gene is possibly TRBD1 (6 bases). V shed 6 bases and J shed 3 bases, with 18 bases lying between them. The CDR3 loop spans 16 amino acids. The germline CDR1 and CDR2 sequences are MNHNY and SVGAGI (reference sequence). The CDR3 loop is CASRPRQGKFGNTIYF. The CDR3 region has the DNA TGTGCCAGCAGACCCCGGCAGGGGAAGTTTGGAAACACCATATATTTT.

The table lists this clone with a few counts. The chain employs TRBV7-2 and TRBJ1-5, with D hard to call. Germline V gene sequence: CDR1 SGHTA, CDR2 FQGNSA. This CDR3 has 13 residues. V lost 3 bases and J 4 bases, leaving 7 bases between the germline ends. In DNA, the CDR3 is TGTGCCAGCAGCTTGGTCACAAATCAGCCCCAGCATTTT. Encoded protein: CASSLVTNQPQHF.

This chain links TRBV9 with TRBJ2-2; TRBD1 aligns across 10 bases. The CDR3 sequence is 17 residues long. Germline assignment: CDR1 SGDLS and CDR2 YYNGEE. With V trimmed by 4 bases and J by 3 bases, 9 bases remained unmatched. CDR3 DNA sequence: TGTGCCAGCAGCCCGAACGACAGGGGGCTTGACACCGGGGAGCTGTTTTTT. Amino acids: CASSPNDRGLDTGELFF.

This clone was detected a few times. V is TRBV2 and J is TRBJ1-4; D ambiguous. V was trimmed by 4 bases and J by 4 bases, leaving 13 bases between them. The germline V gene has CDR1 SNHLY and CDR2 FYNNEI. The CDR3 has 15 amino acids. The CDR3 nucleotides read TGTGCCAGCAGTGTTTTCACAGCTGATAATGAAAAACTGTTTTTT. Translated: CASSVFTADNEKLFF.